This TCR beta chain is drawn from a study of blood T cells in healthy people across ages. Extraction yielded at least 6 micrograms of total RNA per sample. At least ten counts were recorded for this clonotype. The authors ran a second PCR of about 7 to 12 cycles using a sample-barcoded 5' primer and a J-beta primer mix. Via MiXCR, TCRdb re-called the 5' RACE reads, giving one row per CDR3 protein. This table has fewer than 800,000 distinct CDR3 sequences, about 30% appearing once. The source material was blood. This TCR was sampled from a woman older than 75 in good health.

The CDR3 nucleotides are TGTGCCAGCAGCCCAAGCAAGACTAGCGGGGGGCTCTTAAGCTCCTACAATGAGCAGTTCTTC. It translates to CASSPSKTSGGLLSSYNEQFF. The chain combines TRBV6-1 with TRBJ2-1; 13 nucleotides line up with TRBD2. Losses at the gene ends were 6 bases for V and 0 bases for J; bases not matched to a gene: 17. This CDR3 region has 21 residues. From germline, CDR1 is MNHNS and CDR2 SASEGT.